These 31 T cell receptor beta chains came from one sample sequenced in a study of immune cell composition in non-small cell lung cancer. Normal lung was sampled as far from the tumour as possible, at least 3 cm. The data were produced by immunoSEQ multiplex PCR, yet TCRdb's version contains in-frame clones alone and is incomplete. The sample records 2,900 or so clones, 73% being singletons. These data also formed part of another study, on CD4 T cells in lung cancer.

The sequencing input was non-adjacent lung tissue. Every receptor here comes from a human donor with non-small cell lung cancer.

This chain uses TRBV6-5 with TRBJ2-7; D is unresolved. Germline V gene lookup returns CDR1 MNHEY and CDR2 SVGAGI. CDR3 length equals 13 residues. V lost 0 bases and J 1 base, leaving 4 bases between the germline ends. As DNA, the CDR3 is TGTGCCAGCAGTTACTCTCCTTCCTACGAGCAGTACTTC. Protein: CASSYSPSYEQYF.

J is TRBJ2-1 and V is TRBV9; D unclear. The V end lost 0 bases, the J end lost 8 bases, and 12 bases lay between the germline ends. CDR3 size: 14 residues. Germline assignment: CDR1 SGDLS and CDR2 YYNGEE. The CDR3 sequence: CASSVVGVLDEQFF. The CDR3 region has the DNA TGTGCCAGCAGCGTAGTTGGAGTCCTGGATGAGCAGTTCTTC.

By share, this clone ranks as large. CDR3 region: CAISDPGQGITEAFF. For the CDR3, the DNA is TGTGCCATCAGTGATCCGGGACAGGGTATTACTGAAGCTTTCTTT. The genes are TRBV10-3 and TRBJ1-1; 9 bases agree with TRBD1. Germline V lookup: CDR1 ENHRY, CDR2 SYGVKD. The CDR3 length is 15 residues. Losses at the gene ends were 3 bases for V and 5 bases for J; bases not matched to a gene: 7.

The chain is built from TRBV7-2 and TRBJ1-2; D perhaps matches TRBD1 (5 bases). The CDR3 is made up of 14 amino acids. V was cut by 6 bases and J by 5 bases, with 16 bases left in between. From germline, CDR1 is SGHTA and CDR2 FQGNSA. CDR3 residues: CASSDGADLYGYTF. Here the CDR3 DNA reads TGTGCCAGCAGTGATGGGGCAGACCTATATGGCTACACCTTC.

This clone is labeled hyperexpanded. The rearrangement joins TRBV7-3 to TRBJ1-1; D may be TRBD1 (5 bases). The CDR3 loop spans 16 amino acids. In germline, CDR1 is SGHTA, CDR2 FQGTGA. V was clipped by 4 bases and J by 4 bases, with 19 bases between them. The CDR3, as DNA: TGTGCCAGCAGCTACACGGCTGGGGGGATGGGCACTGAAGCTTTCTTT. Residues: CASSYTAGGMGTEAFF.

This CDR3 reads CASSSDREDVDTQYF. The DNA for the CDR3 is TGTGCCAGCAGCTCTGACAGGGAGGATGTAGATACGCAGTATTTT. This chain joins TRBV5-6 and TRBJ2-3; D perhaps matches TRBD1 (7 bases). Germline-derived CDR1 and CDR2 are SGHDT and YYEEEE. Between the trimmed V and J ends, which lost 3 bases and 5 bases, there was a span of 16 bases. The CDR3 loop spans 15 amino acids.

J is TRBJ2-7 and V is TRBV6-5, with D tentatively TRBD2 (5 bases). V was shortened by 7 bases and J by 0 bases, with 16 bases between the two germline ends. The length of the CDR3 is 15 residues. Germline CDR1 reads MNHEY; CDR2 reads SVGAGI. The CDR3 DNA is TGTGCCAGCACCCTCTGGCGGGCGAGCTCCTACGAGCAGTACTTC. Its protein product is CASTLWRASSYEQYF.

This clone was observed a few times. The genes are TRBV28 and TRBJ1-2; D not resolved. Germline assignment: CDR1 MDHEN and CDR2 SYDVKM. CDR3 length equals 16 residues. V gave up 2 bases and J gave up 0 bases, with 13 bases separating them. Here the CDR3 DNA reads TGTGCCAGCAGTTTAGGCCCCCGAATACCTAACTATGGCTACACCTTC. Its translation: CASSLGPRIPNYGYTF.

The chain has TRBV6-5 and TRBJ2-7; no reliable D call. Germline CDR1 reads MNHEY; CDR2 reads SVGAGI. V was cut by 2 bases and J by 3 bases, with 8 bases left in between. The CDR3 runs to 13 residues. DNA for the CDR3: TGTGCCAGCAGTTACAGGAGTAGCTACGAGCAGTACTTC. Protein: CASSYRSSYEQYF.

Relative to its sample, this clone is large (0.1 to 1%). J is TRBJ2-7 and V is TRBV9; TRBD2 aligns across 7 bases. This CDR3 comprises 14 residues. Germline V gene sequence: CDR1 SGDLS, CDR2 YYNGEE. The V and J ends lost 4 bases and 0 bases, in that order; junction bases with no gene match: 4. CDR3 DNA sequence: TGTGCCAGCAGCCGGAGCGGGGACTCCTACGAGCAGTACTTC. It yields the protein CASSRSGDSYEQYF.

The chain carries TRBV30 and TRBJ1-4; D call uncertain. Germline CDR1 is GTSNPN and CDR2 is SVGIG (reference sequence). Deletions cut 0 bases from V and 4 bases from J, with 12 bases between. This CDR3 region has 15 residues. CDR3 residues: CAWSVRSSINEKLFF. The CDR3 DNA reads TGTGCCTGGAGTGTACGATCCTCTATTAATGAAAAACTGTTTTTT.

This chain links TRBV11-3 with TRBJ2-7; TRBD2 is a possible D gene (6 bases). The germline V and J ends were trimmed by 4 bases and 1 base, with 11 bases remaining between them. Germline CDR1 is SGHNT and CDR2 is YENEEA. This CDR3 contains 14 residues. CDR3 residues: CASSYSGGSYEQYF. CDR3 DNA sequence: TGTGCCAGCAGCTATAGCGGAGGTTCCTACGAGCAGTACTTC.

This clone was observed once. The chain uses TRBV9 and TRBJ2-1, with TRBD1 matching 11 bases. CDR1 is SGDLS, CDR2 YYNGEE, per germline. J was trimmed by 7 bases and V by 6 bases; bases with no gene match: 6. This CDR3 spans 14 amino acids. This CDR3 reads CASTSGTGGNEQFF. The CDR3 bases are TGTGCCAGCACCTCAGGGACAGGGGGGAATGAGCAGTTCTTC. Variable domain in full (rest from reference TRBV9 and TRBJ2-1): DSGVTQTPKHLITATGQRVTLRCSPRSGDLSVYWYQQSLDQGLQFLIQYYNGEERAKGNILERFSAQQFPDLHSELNLSSLELGDSALYFCASTSGTGGNEQFFGPGTRLTVL.

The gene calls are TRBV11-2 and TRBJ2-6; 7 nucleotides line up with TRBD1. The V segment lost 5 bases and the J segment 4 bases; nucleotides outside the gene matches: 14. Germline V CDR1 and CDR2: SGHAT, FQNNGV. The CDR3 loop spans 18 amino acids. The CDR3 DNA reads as TGTGCCAGCAGCGCCCCGGACAGGACCTTCCTGGGGGCCAACGTCCTGACTTTC. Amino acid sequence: CASSAPDRTFLGANVLTF.

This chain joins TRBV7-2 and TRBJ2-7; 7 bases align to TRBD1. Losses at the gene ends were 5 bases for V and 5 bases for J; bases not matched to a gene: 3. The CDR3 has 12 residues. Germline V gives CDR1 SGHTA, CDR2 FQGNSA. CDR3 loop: CASSRGQNEQYF. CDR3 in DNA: TGTGCCAGCAGCCGGGGACAGAACGAGCAGTACTTC.

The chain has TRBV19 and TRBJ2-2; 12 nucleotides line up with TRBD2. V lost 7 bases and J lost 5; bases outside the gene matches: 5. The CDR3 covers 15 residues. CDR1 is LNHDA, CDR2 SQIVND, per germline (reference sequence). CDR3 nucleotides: TGTGCCAGTACTCGACTAGCGGGGGAGACCGGGGAGCTGTTTTTT. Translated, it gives CASTRLAGETGELFF.

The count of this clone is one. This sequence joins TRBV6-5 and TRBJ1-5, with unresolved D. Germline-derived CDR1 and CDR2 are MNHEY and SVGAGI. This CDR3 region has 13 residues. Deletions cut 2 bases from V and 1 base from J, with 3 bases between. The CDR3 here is CASSYGSNQPQHF. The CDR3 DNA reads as TGTGCCAGCAGTTACGGCAGCAATCAGCCCCAGCATTTT.

The chain's CDR3 is CASSAQRGQGRTGELFF. The CDR3 nucleotides are TGTGCCAGCAGCGCCCAGAGAGGACAGGGGCGAACCGGGGAGCTGTTTTTT. The J gene is TRBJ2-2, the V gene TRBV9, with TRBD1 matching over 9 bases. Germline trimming cut 3 bases from V and 5 bases from J; bases unmatched to any gene: 11. The CDR3 extends over 17 amino acids. Germline V gene sequence: CDR1 SGDLS, CDR2 YYNGEE.

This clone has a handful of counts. CDR3 region: CASSFRGSNQPQHF. The CDR3 coding sequence is TGTGCCAGCAGTTTCAGGGGGAGCAATCAGCCCCAGCATTTT. The chain combines TRBV27 with TRBJ1-5, with 7 bases fitting TRBD1. This CDR3 contains 14 residues. V lost 3 bases and J lost 1; bases outside the gene matches: 0. CDR1 MNHEY and CDR2 SMNVEV come from the germline V gene (reference sequence).

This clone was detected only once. The CDR3 bases are TGTGCCAGCTCACCGGCTGGGGGGAATGGAGCTTTCTTT. Protein sequence: CASSPAGGNGAFF. The chain links TRBV18 to TRBJ1-1; D perhaps matches TRBD1 (5 bases). CDR3 length: 13 amino acids. Trimming removed 3 bases from V and 10 bases from J, with 15 bases in between. Germline-derived CDR1 and CDR2 are KGHSH and LQKENI.

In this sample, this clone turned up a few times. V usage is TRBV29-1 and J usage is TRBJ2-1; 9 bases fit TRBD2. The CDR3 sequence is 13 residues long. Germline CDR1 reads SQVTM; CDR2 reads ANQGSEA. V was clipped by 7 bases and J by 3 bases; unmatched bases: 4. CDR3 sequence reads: CSAGTSLYNEQFF. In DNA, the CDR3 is TGCAGCGCCGGGACTAGCCTCTACAATGAGCAGTTCTTC.

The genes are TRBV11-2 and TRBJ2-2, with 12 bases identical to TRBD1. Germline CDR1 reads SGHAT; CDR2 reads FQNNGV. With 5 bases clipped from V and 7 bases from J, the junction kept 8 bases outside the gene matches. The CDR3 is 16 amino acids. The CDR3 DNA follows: TGTGCCAGCAGCCGATCCGGGACAGGGGGCATCGGGGAGCTGTTTTTT. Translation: CASSRSGTGGIGELFF.

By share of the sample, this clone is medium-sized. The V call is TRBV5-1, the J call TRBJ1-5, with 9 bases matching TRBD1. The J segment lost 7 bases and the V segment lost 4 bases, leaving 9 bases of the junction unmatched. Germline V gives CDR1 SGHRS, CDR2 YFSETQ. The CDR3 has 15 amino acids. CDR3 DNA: TGCGCCAGCAGCCCGGGACAGGGTAAGGGACAGCCCCAGCATTTT. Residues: CASSPGQGKGQPQHF.

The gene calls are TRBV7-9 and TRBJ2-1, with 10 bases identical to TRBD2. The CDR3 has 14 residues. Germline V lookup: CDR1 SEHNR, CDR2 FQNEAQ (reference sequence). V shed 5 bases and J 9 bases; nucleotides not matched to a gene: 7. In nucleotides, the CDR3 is TGTGCCAGCAGCCCTCGAAGGACTAGCGGTGAGCAGTTCTTC. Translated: CASSPRRTSGEQFF.

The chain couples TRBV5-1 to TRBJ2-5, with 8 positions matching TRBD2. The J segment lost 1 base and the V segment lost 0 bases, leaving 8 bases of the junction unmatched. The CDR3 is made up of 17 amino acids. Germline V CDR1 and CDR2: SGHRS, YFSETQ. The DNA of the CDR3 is TGCGCCAGCAGCTTGGGCCAGGTCGCGGGGGGCCAAGAGACCCAGTACTTC. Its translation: CASSLGQVAGGQETQYF.

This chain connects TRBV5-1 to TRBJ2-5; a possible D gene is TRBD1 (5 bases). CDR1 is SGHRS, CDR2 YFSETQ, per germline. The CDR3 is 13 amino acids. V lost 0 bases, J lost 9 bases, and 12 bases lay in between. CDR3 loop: CASSLAAGWAQYF. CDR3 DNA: TGCGCCAGCAGCTTGGCGGCAGGGTGGGCCCAGTACTTC. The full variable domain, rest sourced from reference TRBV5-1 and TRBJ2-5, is KAGVTQTPRYLIKTRGQQVTLSCSPISGHRSVSWYQQTPGQGLQFLFEYFSETQRNKGNFPGRFSGRQFSNSRSEMNVSTLELGDSALYLCASSLAAGWAQYFGPGTRLLVL.

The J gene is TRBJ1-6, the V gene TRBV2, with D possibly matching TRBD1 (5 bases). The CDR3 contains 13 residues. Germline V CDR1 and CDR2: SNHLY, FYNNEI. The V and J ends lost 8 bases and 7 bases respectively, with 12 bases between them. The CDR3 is CASRAGGNSPLHF. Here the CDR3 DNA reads TGTGCCAGCCGCGCGGGGGGGAATTCACCCCTCCACTTT.

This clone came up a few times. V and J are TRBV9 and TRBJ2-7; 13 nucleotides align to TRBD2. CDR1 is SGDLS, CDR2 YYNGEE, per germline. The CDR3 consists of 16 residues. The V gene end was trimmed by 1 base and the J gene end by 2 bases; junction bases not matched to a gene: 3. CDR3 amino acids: CASSVTGLAGTYEQYF. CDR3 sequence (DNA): TGTGCCAGCAGCGTAACGGGACTAGCGGGGACCTACGAGCAGTACTTC.

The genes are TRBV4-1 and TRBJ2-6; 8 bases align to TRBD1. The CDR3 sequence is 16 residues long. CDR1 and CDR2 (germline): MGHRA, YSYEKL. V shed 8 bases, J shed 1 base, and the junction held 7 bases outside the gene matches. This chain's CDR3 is CASRTGLGSGANVLTF. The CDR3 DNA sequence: TGCGCCAGCCGGACAGGGTTGGGATCTGGGGCCAACGTCCTGACTTTC.

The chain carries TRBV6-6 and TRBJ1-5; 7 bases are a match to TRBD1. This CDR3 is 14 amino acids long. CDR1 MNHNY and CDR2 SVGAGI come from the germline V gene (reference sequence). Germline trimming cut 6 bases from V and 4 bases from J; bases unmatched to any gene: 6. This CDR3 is CASRYRGDNQPQHF. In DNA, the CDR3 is TGTGCCAGCAGATACAGGGGTGATAATCAGCCCCAGCATTTT.

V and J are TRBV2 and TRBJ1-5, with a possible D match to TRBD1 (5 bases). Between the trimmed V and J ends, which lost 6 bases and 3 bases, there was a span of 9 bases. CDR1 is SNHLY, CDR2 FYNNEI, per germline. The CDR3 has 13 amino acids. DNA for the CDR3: TGTGCCAGCAGCCCAGGGATCAATCAGCCCCAGCATTTT. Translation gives CASSPGINQPQHF.